These 10 T cell receptor beta chains were sequenced from one sample in a study of Graves' ophthalmopathy and Graves' hyperthyroidism (dated by TCRdb to 2017 to 2018). Sequencer: Illumina HiSeq 2000. TCR beta CDR3 regions were amplified from RNA transcripts for repertoire sequencing. HTBI primers and the Qiagen OneStep RT-PCR kit were used in a first-round RT-PCR, which was followed by a second-round multiplex PCR, size selection and purification. The raw public data were reprocessed by TCRdb itself: fastp quality trimming at Q25, MiXCR clonotype calling, in-frame beta chains only. Rows with a matching CDR3 protein are joined into one entry that keeps the most common DNA and genes. The sample table holds more than 1,000,000 distinct CDR3 sequences, of which about 38% were seen once. The ten largest make up 11% of the sample. Sequenced: peripheral blood or thyroid tissue (not recorded which). The receptors shown here come from an adult man with Graves' hyperthyroidism.

The V gene is TRBV7-9, the J gene TRBJ1-2; D unclear. The CDR3 contains 14 residues. V was trimmed by 1 base and J by 0 bases, leaving 6 bases between them. Germline loops: CDR1 SEHNR, CDR2 FQNEAQ (reference sequence). The CDR3 is CASSLGWANYGYTF. The CDR3 bases are TGTGCCAGCAGCTTAGGATGGGCTAACTATGGCTACACCTTC.

This chain joins TRBV6-5 and TRBJ1-2, with 8 bases identical to TRBD1. In germline, CDR1 is MNHEY, CDR2 SVGAGI. V lost 11 bases to trimming and J lost 8 bases; unmatched junction nucleotides: 19. The CDR3 spans 15 residues. The CDR3 reads CAGIKTGVSWEGYTF. The CDR3 DNA sequence: TGTGCCGGCATAAAGACAGGGGTGTCATGGGAAGGCTACACCTTC.

The rearrangement uses TRBV7-2 and TRBJ2-5; 12 bases map to TRBD2. The CDR3 covers 16 residues. V lost 3 bases, J lost 1 base, and 3 bases stayed unmatched. Germline CDR1 reads SGHTA; CDR2 reads FQGNSA. The CDR3, as DNA: TGTGCCAGCAGCTTCAAGACTAGCGGGGGCCAAGAGACCCAGTACTTC. Translating it yields CASSFKTSGGQETQYF. The complete variable domain, with remaining parts taken from reference TRBV7-2 and TRBJ2-5, reads GAGVSQSPSNKVTEKGKDVELRCDPISGHTALYWYRQSLGQGLEFLIYFQGNSAPDKSGLPSDRFSAERTGGSVSTLTIQRTQQEDSAVYLCASSFKTSGGQETQYFGPGTRLLVL.

This clonotype was counted between two and nine times. The chain combines TRBV28 with TRBJ1-1, with D unresolved. The length of the CDR3 is 14 residues. Germline CDR1 and CDR2: MDHEN and SYDVKM. With 10 bases removed from V and 0 bases from J, the gap between germline ends came to 15 bases. CDR3 in amino acids: CATSPAALNTEAFF. In nucleotides, the CDR3 is TGTGCCACCTCCCCGGCGGCATTGAACACTGAAGCTTTCTTT.

This clonotype came up many times. The chain joins TRBV15 to TRBJ1-5, with D perhaps TRBD1 (5 bases). This CDR3 has 17 residues. V was clipped by 2 bases and J by 0 bases, with 14 bases between them. From germline, CDR1 is LNHNV and CDR2 YYDKDF (reference sequence). The CDR3 loop is CATSRSQGGFSNQPQHF. As DNA, the CDR3 is TGTGCCACCAGCAGATCTCAGGGAGGTTTTAGCAATCAGCCCCAGCATTTT. The variable domain in full, completed from reference TRBV15 and TRBJ1-5, reads DAMVIQNPRYQVTQFGKPVTLSCSQTLNHNVMYWYQQKSSQAPKLLFHYYDKDFNNEADTPDNFQSRRPNTSFCFLDIRSPGLGDTAMYLCATSRSQGGFSNQPQHFGDGTRLSIL.

This clonotype has a handful of counts. The V and J genes are TRBV12-5 and TRBJ1-3, with 8 nucleotides matching TRBD1. The germline gives CDR1 LGHNT, CDR2 FRNRAP. The CDR3 contains 17 residues. The V segment lost 0 bases and the J segment 3 bases; nucleotides outside the gene matches: 7. CDR3 bases: TGTGCTAGTGGTTTGGTACGAGCAGGGGGCAATGGAAACACCATATATTTT. Translated: CASGLVRAGGNGNTIYF.

Many counts were recorded for this clonotype. The V and J genes are TRBV7-8 and TRBJ1-1; a weak D match, TRBD1 (5 bases). V was cut by 6 bases and J by 5 bases, with 16 bases left in between. From germline, CDR1 is SGHVS and CDR2 FQNEAQ. The CDR3 contains 14 residues. This CDR3 reads CASSWQGGGTEAFF. CDR3 nucleotide sequence: TGTGCCAGCAGTTGGCAGGGTGGTGGGACTGAAGCTTTCTTT.

The J gene is TRBJ1-2, the V gene TRBV7-9; D remains ambiguous. CDR3 length equals 11 residues. V shed 5 bases and J shed 8 bases, with 9 bases lying between them. Per the germline V gene, CDR1 is SEHNR and CDR2 is FQNEAQ (reference sequence). CDR3 coding DNA: TGTGCCAGCAGCATCGAGTCGGGCTACACCTTC. Amino acids: CASSIESGYTF.

This clonotype came up many times. V usage is TRBV6-5 and J usage is TRBJ2-5; possibly TRBD1 for D (5 bases). Germline V gene sequence: CDR1 MNHEY, CDR2 SVGAGI. This CDR3 region has 13 residues. With 2 bases removed from V and 3 bases from J, the gap between germline ends came to 7 bases. The CDR3 region is CASSYGAEETQYF. As DNA, the CDR3 is TGTGCCAGCAGTTACGGGGCGGAAGAGACCCAGTACTTC.

A few counts support this clonotype. This chain links TRBV6-4 with TRBJ1-1; D remains unclear. The CDR3 loop spans 13 amino acids. The V and J ends lost 6 bases and 6 bases respectively, with 14 bases between them. Germline V gives CDR1 MRHNA, CDR2 SNTAGT. The chain's CDR3 is CASSPDRGAEAFF. The CDR3 bases are TGTGCCAGCAGCCCGGATCGCGGGGCTGAAGCTTTCTTT.